The 22 T cell receptor beta chains presented below share a single source sample, sequenced in a study of vaccination effects on CD4 cells after COVID-19. For these receptors, no antigen is known. Data came from immunoSEQ multiplex PCR; TCRdb stores just in-frame clones and leaves some out. Found here are some 79,000 clones, roughly 72% of them singletons; the top ten hold 1.5% to 2%. Viral peptide pools were used in the ViraFEST assay to expand antigen-specific CD4+ T cells, and sequencing came afterward. Culturing for around ten days preceded CD4+ T cell isolation. The sample here was CD4+ T cells from PBMCs cultured with HCoV-229E spike peptides, taken before COVID-19 vaccination. The source is a human donor who received a COVID-19 vaccine.

The rearrangement links TRBV6-2 or TRBV6-3 to TRBJ2-5, with 10 bases that match TRBD2. From germline, CDR1 is MNHEY and CDR2 SVGEGT. There are 15 residues in the CDR3. The V segment lost 2 bases and the J segment 5 bases; nucleotides outside the gene matches: 5. The CDR3 bases are TGTGCCAGCAGTTACACGGGACTAGCGTCGGAGACCCAGTACTTC. Its protein is CASSYTGLASETQYF.

This clone was seen only a few times. This chain links TRBV9 with TRBJ1-1; 7 bases are a match to TRBD1. This CDR3 region has 15 residues. Losses at the gene ends were 3 bases for V and 5 bases for J; bases not matched to a gene: 10. Germline-derived CDR1 and CDR2 are SGDLS and YYNGEE. The CDR3 loop is CASSARQGRGTEAFF. The DNA of the CDR3 is TGTGCCAGCAGCGCACGACAGGGAAGGGGTACTGAAGCTTTCTTT.

This clone turned up a few times. The chain combines TRBV7-9 with TRBJ1-5; 7 bases are shared with TRBD1. The V gene's germline CDR1 is SEHNR and CDR2 FQNEAQ (reference sequence). CDR3 length equals 17 residues. J was trimmed by 2 bases and V by 4 bases; bases with no gene match: 11. The CDR3 region is CASSSMTGTVGNQPQHF. The CDR3 DNA sequence: TGTGCCAGCAGCTCGATGACAGGGACCGTAGGCAATCAGCCCCAGCATTTT.

This clone was seen a handful of times. The chain joins TRBV28 to TRBJ1-2, with TRBD1 matching over 8 bases. Germline V gene data show CDR1 as MDHEN and CDR2 as SYDVKM. J lost 5 bases, V lost 11 bases, and 7 bases had no gene match. There are 12 residues in the CDR3. DNA of the CDR3: TGTGCCGCACAGGGGGAAACGTATGGCTACACCTTC. This encodes CAAQGETYGYTF.

V and J are TRBV5-1 and TRBJ2-2; the match to TRBD2 covers 10 bases. Germline CDR1 is SGHRS and CDR2 is YFSETQ. V was clipped by 4 bases and J by 0 bases; unmatched bases: 3. This CDR3 is 16 amino acids long. As DNA, the CDR3 is TGCGCCAGCAGCCCCCTAGCGGGGGCGAACACCGGGGAGCTGTTTTTT. It yields the protein CASSPLAGANTGELFF. The whole variable domain, remainder taken from reference TRBV5-1 and TRBJ2-2, is KAGVTQTPRYLIKTRGQQVTLSCSPISGHRSVSWYQQTPGQGLQFLFEYFSETQRNKGNFPGRFSGRQFSNSRSEMNVSTLELGDSALYLCASSPLAGANTGELFFGEGSRLTVL.

In this sample, this clone turned up a few times. The chain combines TRBV12-3 or TRBV12-4 with TRBJ1-1; possible D gene TRBD1, 5 bases. CDR3 size: 12 residues. Trimming removed 5 bases at V and 6 bases at J, with 10 bases between. The chain's CDR3 is CASSPGYAEAFF. The CDR3 bases are TGTGCCAGCAGTCCAGGGTACGCTGAAGCTTTCTTT.

The gene calls are TRBV7-2 and TRBJ1-3; D uncertain. Trimming took 5 bases from V and 2 from J, leaving 13 bases between them. The CDR3 spans 15 residues. Germline loops: CDR1 SGHTA, CDR2 FQGNSA. The CDR3 nucleotides are TGTGCCAGCAGCCCCCTGTGGGTGGCTGGAAACACCATATATTTT. Translating gives CASSPLWVAGNTIYF. The complete variable domain, with remaining parts taken from reference TRBV7-2 and TRBJ1-3, reads GAGVSQSPSNKVTEKGKDVELRCDPISGHTALYWYRQSLGQGLEFLIYFQGNSAPDKSGLPSDRFSAERTGGSVSTLTIQRTQQEDSAVYLCASSPLWVAGNTIYFGEGSWLTVV.

The J gene is TRBJ2-5, the V gene TRBV28; tentative D call: TRBD2 (7 bases). The CDR3 runs to 16 residues. Germline V gene lookup returns CDR1 MDHEN and CDR2 SYDVKM. The V end lost 5 bases, the J end lost 1 base, and 17 bases lay between the germline ends. CDR3 DNA sequence: TGTGCCAGCAGTATGGCGGGCGGGGGCGGCCAAGAGACCCAGTACTTC. It is translated as CASSMAGGGGQETQYF.

This clone was counted between two and nine times. V gene TRBV15 combines with J gene TRBJ2-7; possibly TRBD2 for D (5 bases). V was clipped by 5 bases and J by 5 bases, with 13 bases between them. The CDR3 consists of 13 residues. CDR1 and CDR2 from the germline V gene are LNHNV and YYDKDF (reference sequence). In DNA form, the CDR3 reads TGTGCCACCAGCCCGAGAGTGAGGGACGAGCAGTACGTC. It codes for CATSPRVRDEQYV.

This clone was recorded only once. The chain's CDR3 is CASSFSGTLEGSPLHF. CDR3 coding DNA: TGTGCCAGCAGTTTCTCCGGGACCCTAGAAGGATCACCCCTCCACTTT. The chain links TRBV6-4 to TRBJ1-6, with a weak D call TRBD1 (5 bases). CDR1 and CDR2 (germline): MRHNA, SNTAGT. The CDR3 has 16 amino acids. Trimming left V 5 bases short and J 10 bases short, with 21 bases between.

The chain couples TRBV30 to TRBJ1-5, with TRBD1 identical over 8 bases. Germline-derived CDR1 and CDR2 are GTSNPN and SVGIG (reference sequence). The CDR3 runs to 13 residues. The J segment lost 3 bases and the V segment lost 5 bases, leaving 3 bases of the junction unmatched. The CDR3 loop is CAWGQGVNQPQHF. CDR3 sequence (DNA): TGTGCCTGGGGACAGGGAGTCAATCAGCCCCAGCATTTT.

The genes are TRBV5-1 and TRBJ2-1; D gene unclear. This CDR3 contains 16 residues. Germline-derived CDR1 and CDR2 are SGHRS and YFSETQ. Between the trimmed V and J ends, which lost 1 base and 7 bases, there was a span of 18 bases. The CDR3 sequence: CASSLQGSLIGNEQFF. In DNA, the CDR3 is TGCGCCAGCAGCTTGCAAGGCTCGTTGATCGGAAATGAGCAGTTCTTC. Full variable domain (rest looked up from reference TRBV5-1 and TRBJ2-1): KAGVTQTPRYLIKTRGQQVTLSCSPISGHRSVSWYQQTPGQGLQFLFEYFSETQRNKGNFPGRFSGRQFSNSRSEMNVSTLELGDSALYLCASSLQGSLIGNEQFFGPGTRLTVL.

The gene calls are TRBV29-1 and TRBJ1-1; 7 nucleotides agree with TRBD1. The germline CDR1 and CDR2 sequences are SQVTM and ANQGSEA. V was clipped by 4 bases and J by 1 base; unmatched bases: 3. This CDR3 is built from 13 residues. The CDR3 bases are TGCAGCGTTGGGGACAGTCAGAACACTGAAGCTTTCTTT. It codes for CSVGDSQNTEAFF.

The V gene is TRBV7-2, the J gene TRBJ1-5; D may be TRBD1 (5 bases). The CDR3 is 14 amino acids. Per the germline V gene, CDR1 is SGHTA and CDR2 is FQGNSA. Trimming removed 3 bases from V and 4 bases from J, with 10 bases in between. In nucleotides, the CDR3 is TGTGCCAGCAGCTTCCCGGGACGGAATCAGCCCCAGCATTTT. Its protein is CASSFPGRNQPQHF.

This chain links TRBV29-1 with TRBJ1-4, with 7 bases identical to TRBD1. With V trimmed by 2 bases and J by 1 base, 1 base remained unmatched. This CDR3 comprises 14 residues. Germline V gene data show CDR1 as SQVTM and CDR2 as ANQGSEA. The CDR3 DNA follows: TGCAGCGTTGAAACAGGGGTAACTAATGAAAAACTGTTTTTT. This codes for CSVETGVTNEKLFF.

The chain couples TRBV12-5 to TRBJ1-5; D gene ambiguous. V lost 3 bases to trimming and J lost 6 bases, with 9 bases between them. The CDR3 consists of 13 residues. Per the germline V gene, CDR1 is LGHNT and CDR2 is FRNRAP. CDR3 residues: CASGFEGTQPQHF. The CDR3 DNA is TGTGCTAGTGGTTTTGAAGGAACTCAGCCCCAGCATTTT.

The chain combines TRBV30 with TRBJ1-1, with unresolved D. The ends were cut back, 0 bases at V and 6 bases at J, with 11 bases in the middle. The germline V gene has CDR1 GTSNPN and CDR2 SVGIG (reference sequence). The CDR3 is made up of 13 amino acids. DNA of the CDR3: TGTGCCTGGAGTGTGTCCGTACCCGCTGAAGCTTTCTTT. Protein sequence: CAWSVSVPAEAFF.

The rearrangement uses TRBV7-8 and TRBJ2-5; the D is unclear. V lost 4 bases, J lost 4 bases, and 13 bases lay in between. Germline V CDR1 and CDR2: SGHVS, FQNEAQ. The CDR3 totals 14 residues. The CDR3 DNA reads TGTGCCAGCAGCTCGACGCGTTTTTCAGAGACCCAGTACTTC. As protein: CASSSTRFSETQYF.

This clone has only one observation. The chain uses TRBV29-1 and TRBJ1-4; maybe TRBD1 (6 bases). Germline-derived CDR1 and CDR2 are SQVTM and ANQGSEA. V gave up 4 bases and J gave up 4 bases, with 13 bases separating them. This CDR3 spans 14 amino acids. DNA for the CDR3: TGCAGCGTTGCCTCGGGGGCTGGTAATGAAAAACTGTTTTTT. Its protein is CSVASGAGNEKLFF.

This chain connects TRBV28 to TRBJ2-5; TRBD2 might be the D (6 bases). CDR1 and CDR2 from the germline V gene are MDHEN and SYDVKM. Trimming pared 3 bases from V and 4 bases from J, leaving 18 bases between. CDR3 size: 16 residues. CDR3 nucleotides: TGTGCCAGCAGTTTCTCAGGAGGGAGGCATCGAGAGACCCAGTACTTC. It specifies CASSFSGGRHRETQYF.

The sample holds a few counts of this clone. V usage is TRBV7-3 and J usage is TRBJ2-3; 11 bases align to TRBD2. The J segment lost 5 bases and the V segment lost 1 base, leaving 11 bases of the junction unmatched. Germline CDR1 reads SGHTA; CDR2 reads FQGTGA. The CDR3 spans 18 residues. The chain's CDR3 is CASSLIGASGGSKDTQYF. The DNA of the CDR3 is TGTGCCAGCAGCTTAATAGGGGCTAGCGGGGGGTCAAAAGATACGCAGTATTTT.

This chain links TRBV7-2 with TRBJ1-3; TRBD1 agrees at 7 bases. This CDR3 has 16 amino acids. Trimming removed 5 bases from V and 1 base from J; junction bases left unmatched: 8. Germline CDR1 and CDR2: SGHTA and FQGNSA. The CDR3 reads CASSPDRVRSGNTIYF. CDR3 sequence (DNA): TGTGCCAGCAGCCCTGACAGGGTGAGATCTGGAAACACCATATATTTT.